These T cell receptor beta chains were read from a single sample in a study of blood T cells in healthy people across ages. One entry per CDR3 protein, called by TCRdb with MiXCR from the 5' RACE reads. In the table there are 1.8 million or so distinct CDR3 sequences, about two fifths of which are singletons. Sequences were obtained from blood. The receptors shown here come from a human donor in good health. Both conserved end residues are part of each CDR3. The D gene is left open where the match is weak. The size of a clone is reported for some rows only, either as once, few or many, or as a class for expanded clones.

D gene | J gene | V gene | clone size | CDR3 DNA | CDR3 protein
. | TRBJ2-1 | TRBV12-3/TRBV12-4 | . | TGTGCCAGCAGTTTGGGGGACACCTCCTACAATGAGCAGTTCTTC | CASSLGDTSYNEQFF
. | TRBJ2-3 | TRBV29-1 | . | TGCAGCGGGGACCTGGGAGATACGCAGTATTTT | CSGDLGDTQYF
TRBD2 | TRBJ2-1 | TRBV7-2 | . | TGTGCCAGCAGCCCAACGCTCACTAGCGGGGGGATCAATGAGCAGTTCTTC | CASSPTLTSGGINEQFF
. | TRBJ2-2 | TRBV5-1 | . | TGCGCCAGCAGCTTGGTCCCCGCAGGGGCTACCGGGGAGCTGTTTTTT | CASSLVPAGATGELFF
. | TRBJ2-6 | TRBV2 | few | TGTGCCAGCAGTGTGGTTTTCGGGGCCAACGTCCTGACTTTC | CASSVVFGANVLTF
. | TRBJ1-5 | TRBV29-1 | . | TGCAGCGTAGGGGAGGACGCCCAGCCCCAGCATTTT | CSVGEDAQPQHF
. | TRBJ2-1 | TRBV4-1 | . | TGCGCCAGCAGCCATCCCGGGCTAGTCGGTGAGCAGTTCTTC | CASSHPGLVGEQFF
. | TRBJ1-5 | TRBV6-5 | few | TGTGCCAGCAGGCGGACAGACAATCAGCCCCAGCATTTT | CASRRTDNQPQHF
. | TRBJ1-2 | TRBV2 | . | TGTGCCAGCAGTTTCACCAGGGGAAACTATGGCTACACCTTC | CASSFTRGNYGYTF
. | TRBJ2-1 | TRBV12-3/TRBV12-4 | . | TGTGCCAGCAGTTTAGGAGTACAAGAGACCCAGTTCTTC | CASSLGVQETQFF
TRBD1 | TRBJ1-2 | TRBV20-1 | many | TGCAGTGCTCGGGACAGCCCGGGCTATGGCTACACCTTC | CSARDSPGYGYTF
. | TRBJ2-3 | TRBV7-2 | . | TGTGCCAGCAGCTTACAAGGGGATCGGGCCACAGATACGCAGTATTTT | CASSLQGDRATDTQYF
TRBD1 | TRBJ2-4 | TRBV29-1 | . | TGCAGCGGAAGACAGGGAAACATTCAGTACTTC | CSGRQGNIQYF
TRBD1 | TRBJ1-2 | TRBV28 | many | TGTGCCAGCACTGACAGGGTCTATGGCTACACCTTC | CASTDRVYGYTF
. | TRBJ2-5 | TRBV7-9 | . | TGTGCCAGCAGCTCTCCGGGATTTCAAGAGACCCAGTACTTC | CASSSPGFQETQYF
TRBD2 | TRBJ2-5 | TRBV5-4 | . | TGTGCCAGCAGCCTGGAACTTACGACGGGGGGGACCCAGTACTTC | CASSLELTTGGTQYF
TRBD1 | TRBJ2-5 | TRBV6-2/TRBV6-3 | few | TGTGCCAGCAGTTACTTTGGACAGGGGGCGGAGACCCAGTACTTC | CASSYFGQGAETQYF
TRBD1 | TRBJ2-5 | TRBV29-1 | . | TGCAGCGGACGGGACAGATACCAAGAGACCCAGTACTTC | CSGRDRYQETQYF